This T cell receptor (beta chain) was found in a study of blood T cell repertoires in COVID-19. In the study overall: Samples taken during acute and convalescent COVID-19 were collected in the United States, Italy and Spain. Sample material is recorded as cDNA or gDNA derived from T cells, B-cell-depleted T cells, or PBMCs.

Germline values: CDR1 SGHTA, CDR2 FQGNSA. With 5 bases removed from V and 12 bases from J, the gap between germline ends came to 13 bases. The CDR3 length is 11 residues. There are a few counts of this clone. Original handling: Amplification from reference gene primers served as the basis for estimated nucleated cell counts. Sequencing used immunoSEQ multiplex PCR; TCRdb keeps in-frame clones, though not all of them. V and J calls and clone size are those listed in that table; D and trimming were worked out from the DNA. This table holds 120,000 to 150,000 clones, around 84% found once. The chain has TRBV7-2 and TRBJ1-1; possible D gene TRBD1, 6 bases. The specimen was peripheral blood. The TCR was taken from a human donor in a cohort sampled during active COVID-19. The CDR3 bases are TGTGCCAGCAGCACCCAGGGGCCGTCTTTCTTT. As protein: CASSTQGPSFF.